The TCR beta chain under discussion was sequenced for a study of blood T cells in healthy people across ages (dated by TCRdb to the mid-2010s). For the study in its entirety: In model experiments, template switching captured roughly one uniquely barcoded TCR beta cDNA molecule for every two T cells. The study measured age-related changes in TCR beta repertoire diversity using deep sequencing normalized with unique cDNA molecular identifiers. The donors were split into four age groups: young (average around 15 years), middle-aged (39), aged (62) and long-lived (about 82). Donors of different ages were randomly distributed across sequencing lanes to avoid experimental bias. The study analyzed two additional independent replicas of 1 million unique cDNA reads from the same blood draw for two donors, one aged 18 to 30 and one aged 80 or older.

The CDR3 starts with the cysteine, ends with the phenylalanine, and has 16 residues. CDR3 DNA is the only sequence kept; it has 48 bases, read in frame from the first base. Between the V and J ends, shortened by 3 bases and 2 bases respectively, the junction contains 17 bases. Points on this clonotype: The antigen it binds to is not known. No much larger clone exists at a distance of one base, and base qualities are not known.

Systemically healthy Caucasian individuals from Russia, 35 to 40 in total and aged about 6 to 95 years, were included as donors. Each donor gave about 10 milliliters of peripheral blood, drawn into EDTA-treated Vacutainer tubes. Ficoll-Paque density-gradient centrifugation was used to isolate PBMCs, with at least 6.5 million per sample. Total RNA was extracted from PBMCs with Trizol reagent, with at least 5.5 micrograms obtained per sample. Naive CD45RAhigh/CD27high T cell percentages were measured by flow cytometry on a PBMC aliquot from every donor. Preparation of the library involved 5' RACE. Sequencer: Illumina HiSeq 2500. A second roughly 7 to 12 cycle PCR used a sample-barcoded 5' primer and a J-beta primer mix. Each TCR beta cDNA molecule received a unique molecular identifier from a template-switch 5' adaptor carrying 12 random nucleotides. Each sample yielded at least 2.5 million CDR3-containing paired-end reads. The Mint cDNA synthesis kit, primed by a TRBC-specific oligonucleotide, was used to synthesize first-strand cDNA from all RNA. All cDNA was treated with uracil-DNA glycosylase and then went through a first 18-cycle PCR with the universal primers M1SS and BC2_uni_R. The study's own analysis went as follows. For normalization, 1 million high-quality reads were randomly selected from each sample, with every read carrying a distinct molecular identifier. Instead of being binned into consensus sequences, reads with shared molecular identifiers were discarded. CDR3 identification, clonotype clustering and error correction used MiTCR with a Q25 quality threshold and the strictest error-elimination algorithm. A nonparametric unseen species model using Euler transformation provided a lower-bound estimate of total TCR beta diversity. TCRdb handled the public reads itself, with Q25 trimming in fastp and clone calling in MiXCR, and kept productive beta chains. Every CDR3 protein is listed once, alongside the most common genes and DNA of its rows. What appears here as the V and J calls and clone size reflects TCRdb's work, not the paper's. In all, the sample holds around 970,000 distinct CDR3 sequences, and about 51% of those were seen once. About 20% of the sample belongs to the ten largest clones.

Paper-wide results and their limitations: Estimates of total diversity from one million sequenced T cells were regarded as lower bounds and underestimates. As age increased, observed TCR beta diversity per million T cells dropped in a roughly linear way, and a significant reduction was already evident by age approximately 40. Because the CMV infection status of the donors was unknown, age-related changes in expanded clonotypes may potentially have been confounded. The long-lived group showed more naive CD4+ T cells, fewer expanded clones and increased TCR diversity than the aged group, suggesting age selection. Because profiling used bulk unsorted PBMCs, naive and antigen-experienced compartments could not be compared conclusively. A strong correlation was found between observed TCR beta diversity and the percentage of naive T cells measured by flow cytometry.

Material for sequencing was blood. This receptor was identified in a woman aged 60 to 75 in good health. The chain links TRBV12-3 or TRBV12-4 with TRBJ2-7, with TRBD2 tentatively as D gene (6 bases match). For the CDR3, the sequence is CASSLSGLARAYEQYF. At the DNA level, the sequence is TGTGCCAGCAGTTTGAGTGGCCTAGCGAGGGCCTACGAGCAGTACTTC.